This TCR beta chain originates from a study of lymphopenia after photon versus proton radiotherapy. The V end lost 3 bases, the J end lost 4 bases, and 8 bases lay between the germline ends. Looked up from germline, CDR1 is KGHSH and CDR2 is LQKENI. This CDR3 comprises 13 residues. Method: immunoSEQ multiplex PCR; TCRdb's copy keeps in-frame clones and lacks some. The sample records around 64,000 clones, about 85% being singletons. The chain uses TRBV18 and TRBJ2-3; D call uncertain. This receptor was taken from a man older than 75 with esophageal cancer. The sequences come from peripheral blood, collected from a patient treated with proton-based radiotherapy. CDR3 sequence (DNA): TGTGCCAGCTCACCGTTTGAGCCAGATACGCAGTATTTT. Protein product: CASSPFEPDTQYF. Supplemented by reference TRBV18 and TRBJ2-3, the full variable domain reads NAGVMQNPRHLVRRRGQEARLRCSPMKGHSHVYWYRQLPEEGLKFMVYLQKENIIDESGMPKERFSAEFPKEGPSILRIQQVVRGDSAAYFCASSPFEPDTQYFGPGTRLTVL.